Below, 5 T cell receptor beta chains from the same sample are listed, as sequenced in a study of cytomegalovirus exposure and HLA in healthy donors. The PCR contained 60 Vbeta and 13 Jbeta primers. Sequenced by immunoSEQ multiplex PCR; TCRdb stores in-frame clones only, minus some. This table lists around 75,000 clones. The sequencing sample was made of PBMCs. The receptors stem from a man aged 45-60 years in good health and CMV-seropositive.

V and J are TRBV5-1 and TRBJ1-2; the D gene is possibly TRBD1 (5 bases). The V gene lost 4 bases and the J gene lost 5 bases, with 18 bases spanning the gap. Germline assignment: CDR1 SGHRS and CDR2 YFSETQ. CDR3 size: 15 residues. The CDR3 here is CASSESVRGYYGYTF. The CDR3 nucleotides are TGCGCCAGCAGCGAGAGCGTTAGGGGCTATTATGGCTACACCTTC.

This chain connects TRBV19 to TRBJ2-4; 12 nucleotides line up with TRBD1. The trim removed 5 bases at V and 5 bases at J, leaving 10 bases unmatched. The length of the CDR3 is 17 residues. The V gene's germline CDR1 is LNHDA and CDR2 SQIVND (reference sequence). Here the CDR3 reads CASSAPGTGGGENIQYF. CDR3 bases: TGTGCCAGTAGTGCCCCCGGGACAGGGGGCGGCGAAAACATTCAGTACTTC.

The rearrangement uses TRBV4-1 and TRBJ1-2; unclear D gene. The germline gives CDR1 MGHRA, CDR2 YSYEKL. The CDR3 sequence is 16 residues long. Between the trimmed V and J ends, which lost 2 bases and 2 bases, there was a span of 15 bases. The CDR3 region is CASSQPSRGGNYGYTF. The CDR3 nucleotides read TGCGCCAGCAGCCAACCTTCTAGAGGCGGGAACTATGGCTACACCTTC.

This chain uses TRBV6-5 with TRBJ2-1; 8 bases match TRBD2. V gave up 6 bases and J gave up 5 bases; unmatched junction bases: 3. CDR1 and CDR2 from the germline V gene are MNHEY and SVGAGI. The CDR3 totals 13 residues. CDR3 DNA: TGTGCCAGCAGGTTAGCGGGACACAATGAGCAGTTCTTC. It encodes CASRLAGHNEQFF.

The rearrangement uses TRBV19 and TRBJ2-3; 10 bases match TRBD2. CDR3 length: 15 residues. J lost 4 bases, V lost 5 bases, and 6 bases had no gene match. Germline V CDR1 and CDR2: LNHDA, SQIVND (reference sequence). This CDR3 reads CASSETSGAADTQYF. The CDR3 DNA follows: TGTGCCAGTAGTGAAACTAGCGGGGCAGCAGATACGCAGTATTTT.